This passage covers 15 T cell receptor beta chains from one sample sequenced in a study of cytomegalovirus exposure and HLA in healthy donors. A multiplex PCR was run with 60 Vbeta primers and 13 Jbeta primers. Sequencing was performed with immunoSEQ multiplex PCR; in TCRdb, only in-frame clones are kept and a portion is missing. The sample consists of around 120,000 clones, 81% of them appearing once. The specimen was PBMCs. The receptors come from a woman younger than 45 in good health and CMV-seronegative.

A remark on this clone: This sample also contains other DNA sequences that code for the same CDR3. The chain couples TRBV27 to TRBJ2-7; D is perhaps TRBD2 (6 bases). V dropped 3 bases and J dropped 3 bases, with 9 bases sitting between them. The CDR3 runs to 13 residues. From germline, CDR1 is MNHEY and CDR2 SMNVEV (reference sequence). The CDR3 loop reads CASSFGGGYEQYF. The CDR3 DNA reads TGTGCCAGCAGTTTCGGGGGTGGCTACGAGCAGTACTTC.

CDR3 residues: CASSFRLAGGEQYF. CDR3 nucleotide sequence: TGTGCCAGCAGTTTTCGACTAGCGGGAGGCGAGCAGTACTTC. The rearrangement links TRBV27 to TRBJ2-7; 13 bases match TRBD2. V lost 3 bases to trimming and J lost 6 bases; unmatched junction nucleotides: 2. Germline V CDR1 and CDR2: MNHEY, SMNVEV (reference sequence). The CDR3 length is 14 residues.

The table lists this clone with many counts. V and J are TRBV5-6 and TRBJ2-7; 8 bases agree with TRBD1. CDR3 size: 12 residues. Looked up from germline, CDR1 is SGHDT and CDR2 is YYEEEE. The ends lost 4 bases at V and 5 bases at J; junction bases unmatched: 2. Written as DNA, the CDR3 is TGTGCCAGCAGCCCGGGACAGGACGAGCAGTACTTC. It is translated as CASSPGQDEQYF.

CDR3 bases: TGCGCCAGCAGCTCTTTTACTAGCGGAGCCTACAATGAGCAGTTCTTC. Amino acid sequence: CASSSFTSGAYNEQFF. The chain is built from TRBV5-1 and TRBJ2-1; the match to TRBD2 covers 8 bases. With 3 bases clipped from V and 2 bases from J, the junction kept 7 bases outside the gene matches. The germline V gene encodes CDR1 SGHRS and CDR2 YFSETQ. The CDR3 spans 16 residues.

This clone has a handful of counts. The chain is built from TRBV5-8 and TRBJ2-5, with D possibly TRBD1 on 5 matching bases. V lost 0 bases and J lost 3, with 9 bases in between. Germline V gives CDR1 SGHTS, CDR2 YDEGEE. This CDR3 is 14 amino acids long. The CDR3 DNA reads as TGTGCCAGCAGCTTGGTAGGGGCGGAAGAGACCCAGTACTTC. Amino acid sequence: CASSLVGAEETQYF.

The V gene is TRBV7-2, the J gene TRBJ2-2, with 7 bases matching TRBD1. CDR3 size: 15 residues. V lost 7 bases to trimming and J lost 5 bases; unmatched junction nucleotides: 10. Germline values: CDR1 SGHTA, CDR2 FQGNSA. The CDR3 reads CASTQLGGRTGELFF. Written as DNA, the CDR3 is TGTGCCAGCACCCAGTTAGGGGGCAGGACCGGGGAGCTGTTTTTT. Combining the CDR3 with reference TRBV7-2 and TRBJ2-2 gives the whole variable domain GAGVSQSPSNKVTEKGKDVELRCDPISGHTALYWYRQSLGQGLEFLIYFQGNSAPDKSGLPSDRFSAERTGGSVSTLTIQRTQQEDSAVYLCASTQLGGRTGELFFGEGSRLTVL.

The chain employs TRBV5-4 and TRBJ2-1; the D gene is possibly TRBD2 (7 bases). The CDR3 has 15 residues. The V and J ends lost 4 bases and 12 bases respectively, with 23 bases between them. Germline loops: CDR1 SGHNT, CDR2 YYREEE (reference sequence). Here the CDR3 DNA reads TGTGCCAGCAGCCCCGGGGGGCGGGACCTCCTTGGGCAGTTCTTC. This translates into CASSPGGRDLLGQFF.

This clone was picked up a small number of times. CDR3 region: CASSHSETSGSGLFF. The DNA for the CDR3 is TGTGCCAGCAGTCATTCCGAGACTAGCGGGAGCGGGCTGTTTTTT. V gene TRBV6-5 combines with J gene TRBJ2-2, with TRBD2 matching over 12 bases. Germline trimming cut 5 bases from V and 13 bases from J; bases unmatched to any gene: 11. The CDR3 is 15 residues long. Germline CDR1 is MNHEY and CDR2 is SVGAGI.

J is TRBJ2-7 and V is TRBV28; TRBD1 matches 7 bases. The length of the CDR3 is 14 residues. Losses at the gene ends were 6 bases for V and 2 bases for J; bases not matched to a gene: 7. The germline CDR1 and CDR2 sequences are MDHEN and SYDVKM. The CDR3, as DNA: TGTGCCAGCAGGAGTGGGACAGCAACCTACGAGCAGTACTTC. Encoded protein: CASRSGTATYEQYF.

CDR3 nucleotides: TGTGCCAGCAGCACGGAGCAGGGACTAGCCCCTCGCGAGCAGTACTTC. It translates to CASSTEQGLAPREQYF. The chain employs TRBV7-6 and TRBJ2-7; 9 bases are shared with TRBD2. The CDR3 covers 16 residues. The germline CDR1 and CDR2 sequences are SGHVS and FNYEAQ. V dropped 5 bases and J dropped 6; count of bases not matched to a gene: 14.

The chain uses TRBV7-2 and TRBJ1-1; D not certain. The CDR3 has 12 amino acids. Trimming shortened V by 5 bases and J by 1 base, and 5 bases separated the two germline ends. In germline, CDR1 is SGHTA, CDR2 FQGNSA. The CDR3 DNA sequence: TGTGCCAGCAGCACAAGGAACACTGAAGCTTTCTTT. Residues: CASSTRNTEAFF.

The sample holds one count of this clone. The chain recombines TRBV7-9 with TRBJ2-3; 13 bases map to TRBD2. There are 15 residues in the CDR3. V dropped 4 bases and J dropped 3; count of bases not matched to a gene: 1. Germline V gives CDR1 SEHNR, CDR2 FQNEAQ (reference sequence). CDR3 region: CASSSTSGRTDTQYF. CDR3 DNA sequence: TGTGCCAGCAGCTCGACTAGCGGGAGGACAGATACGCAGTATTTT.

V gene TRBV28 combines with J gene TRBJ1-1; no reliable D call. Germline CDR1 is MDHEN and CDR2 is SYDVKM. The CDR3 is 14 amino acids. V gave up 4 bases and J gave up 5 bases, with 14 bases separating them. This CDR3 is CASSSDKVRTEAFF. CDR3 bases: TGTGCCAGCAGTTCTGACAAAGTTCGTACTGAAGCTTTCTTT.

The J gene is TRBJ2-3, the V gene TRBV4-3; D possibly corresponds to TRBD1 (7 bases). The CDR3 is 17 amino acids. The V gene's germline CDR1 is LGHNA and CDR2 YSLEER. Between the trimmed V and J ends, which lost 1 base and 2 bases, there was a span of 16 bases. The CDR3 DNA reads TGCGCCAGCAGCCAAGGGGGGCCAGGGGGGATCACAGATACGCAGTATTTT. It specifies CASSQGGPGGITDTQYF.

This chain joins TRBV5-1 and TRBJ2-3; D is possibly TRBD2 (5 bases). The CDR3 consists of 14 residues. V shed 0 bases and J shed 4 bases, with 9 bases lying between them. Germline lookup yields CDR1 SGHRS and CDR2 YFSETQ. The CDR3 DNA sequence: TGCGCCAGCAGCTTGGAAACGCGGGCAGATACGCAGTATTTT. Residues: CASSLETRADTQYF.